The present entry profiles one T cell receptor beta chain with its context. The table came from immunoSEQ multiplex PCR; TCRdb's copy has only in-frame clones and leaves some out. This table has 90,000 or so clones, around 93% appearing once. This sample was taken from a study of technical replicates of blood from a handful of donors. CDR1 is GTSNPN and CDR2 is SVGIG in the germline V gene (reference sequence). Trimming removed 1 base at V and 7 bases at J, with 10 bases between. This CDR3 comprises 13 residues. J is TRBJ2-2 and V is TRBV30; D possibly corresponds to TRBD2 (6 bases). The TCR was taken from a human donor in good health. The sample consisted of T cells isolated from PBMCs. The CDR3 spells CAWSGTSLGELFF. In DNA form, the CDR3 reads TGTGCCTGGAGTGGTACTAGCCTCGGGGAGCTGTTTTTT.